The 19 T cell receptor beta chains below come from one sample, sequenced in a study of blood T cell repertoires in COVID-19. Only in-frame clones appear in the TCRdb table, and some are missing; sequencing was by immunoSEQ multiplex PCR. Here the sample spans fewer than 20,000 clones, roughly 88% being singletons. Sequencing input: peripheral blood. These receptors originate from a man between 70 and 80 years old in a cohort sampled during active COVID-19.

V and J are TRBV5-1 and TRBJ2-7, with 9 bases fitting TRBD1. Germline CDR1 reads SGHRS; CDR2 reads YFSETQ. This CDR3 has 15 amino acids. After removal of 7 bases from V and 3 bases from J, the junction contained 11 bases not matched to a gene. The CDR3 DNA reads as TGCGCCAGCCGGGACAGGGTAAGGTTGGGCTACGAGCAGTACTTC. This gives the protein CASRDRVRLGYEQYF.

This chain uses TRBV19 with TRBJ2-3; a possible D gene is TRBD2 (6 bases). Germline values: CDR1 LNHDA, CDR2 SQIVND (reference sequence). This CDR3 contains 16 residues. Trimming pared 10 bases from V and 2 bases from J, leaving 22 bases between. CDR3 amino acids: CATSSAPERATDTQYF. DNA for the CDR3: TGTGCCACTTCTTCGGCCCCGGAGCGGGCCACAGATACGCAGTATTTT.

CDR3 in amino acids: CSAGQGSGNTIYF. The CDR3 coding sequence is TGCAGCGCTGGACAGGGCTCTGGAAACACCATATATTTT. The chain recombines TRBV29-1 with TRBJ1-3; 8 bases match TRBD1. The CDR3 loop spans 13 amino acids. V was pared by 7 bases and J by 0 bases, with 2 bases of the junction left unmatched. Germline CDR1 reads SQVTM; CDR2 reads ANQGSEA.

This chain links TRBV7-2 with TRBJ1-5, with 8 bases aligning to TRBD1. There are 13 residues in the CDR3. The germline V gene encodes CDR1 SGHTA and CDR2 FQGNSA. V lost 5 bases, J lost 5 bases, and 2 bases stayed unmatched. The DNA for the CDR3 is TGTGCCAGCAGCCCGGACAGGGATCAGCCCCAGCATTTT. It translates to CASSPDRDQPQHF.

The CDR3 sequence: CASSLAGFGNTEAFF. CDR3 coding DNA: TGTGCCAGCAGCTTGGCGGGGTTCGGAAACACTGAAGCTTTCTTT. The chain carries TRBV5-4 and TRBJ1-1; D call uncertain. Germline V gene sequence: CDR1 SGHNT, CDR2 YYREEE (reference sequence). This CDR3 has 15 residues. Deletions cut 0 bases from V and 2 bases from J, with 11 bases between.

This chain links TRBV27 with TRBJ2-7, with D tentatively TRBD2 (5 bases). Looked up from germline, CDR1 is MNHEY and CDR2 is SMNVEV (reference sequence). Deletions cut 3 bases from V and 6 bases from J, with 9 bases between. The CDR3 loop spans 12 amino acids. The CDR3 spells CASSFFGVEQYF. CDR3 nucleotide sequence: TGTGCCAGCAGTTTTTTCGGGGTCGAGCAGTACTTC.

The rearrangement joins TRBV6-5 to TRBJ1-6; 8 positions agree with TRBD1. There are 14 residues in the CDR3. CDR1 is MNHEY and CDR2 is SVGAGI in the germline V gene. V shed 7 bases and J 7 bases; nucleotides not matched to a gene: 6. As DNA, the CDR3 is TGTGCCAGCATTCAGGGGGCAAGGAATTCACCCCTCCACTTT. As protein: CASIQGARNSPLHF.

J is TRBJ1-1 and V is TRBV18; D perhaps matches TRBD1 (6 bases). This CDR3 has 15 amino acids. V shed 0 bases and J shed 2 bases, with 10 bases lying between them. Germline assignment: CDR1 KGHSH and CDR2 LQKENI. CDR3 residues: CASSPPGHKNTEAFF. CDR3 in DNA: TGTGCCAGCTCACCACCGGGACATAAAAACACTGAAGCTTTCTTT.

V is TRBV7-7 and J is TRBJ2-1, with 8 bases aligning to TRBD2. The ends lost 4 bases at V and 7 bases at J; junction bases unmatched: 6. CDR1 SSHAT and CDR2 FNYEAQ come from the germline V gene (reference sequence). CDR3 length: 14 residues. This chain's CDR3 is CASSSTRLANEQFF. DNA of the CDR3: TGTGCCAGCAGCTCTACCCGACTAGCGAATGAGCAGTTCTTC.

The J gene is TRBJ2-1, the V gene TRBV11-1; TRBD2 matches at 12 bases. The CDR3 contains 14 residues. V was pared by 6 bases and J by 10 bases, with 7 bases of the junction left unmatched. CDR1 SGHAT and CDR2 FQDESV come from the germline V gene (reference sequence). CDR3 DNA: TGTGCCAGCAGAGCTGGACTAGCGGGATGGGAGCAGTTCTTC. It is translated as CASRAGLAGWEQFF.

V is TRBV7-8 and J is TRBJ1-4; 9 bases match TRBD1. Trimming took 4 bases from V and 2 from J; bases not matched to a gene: 5. This CDR3 contains 16 residues. CDR1 and CDR2 from the germline V gene are SGHVS and FQNEAQ. The CDR3 loop reads CASSSTGTGTNEKLFF. For the CDR3, the DNA is TGTGCCAGCAGCTCCACCGGGACAGGGACTAATGAAAAACTGTTTTTT. Using reference TRBV7-8 and TRBJ1-4 for the parts outside the CDR3, the full variable domain is GAGVSQSPRYKVAKRGQDVALRCDPISGHVSLFWYQQALGQGPEFLTYFQNEAQLDKSGLPSDRFFAERPEGSVSTLKIQRTQQEDSAVYLCASSSTGTGTNEKLFFGSGTQLSVL.

This clone was seen just once. This chain connects TRBV28 to TRBJ1-1; 9 bases line up with TRBD1. The germline CDR1 and CDR2 sequences are MDHEN and SYDVKM. CDR3 length: 13 amino acids. V shed 2 bases and J 8 bases; nucleotides not matched to a gene: 3. CDR3 region: CASSLPGQGEAFF. The DNA of the CDR3 is TGTGCCAGCAGTTTACCCGGACAGGGGGAAGCTTTCTTT.

The chain carries TRBV18 and TRBJ2-2; TRBD2 aligns across 7 bases. The CDR3 is 17 residues long. The germline CDR1 and CDR2 sequences are KGHSH and LQKENI. Trimming at V came to 1 base and at J to 0 bases, leaving 5 bases not matched to a gene. CDR3 region: CASSPLAGQANTGELFF. The DNA for the CDR3 is TGTGCCAGCTCACCACTAGCGGGCCAAGCGAACACCGGGGAGCTGTTTTTT.

In its sample, this clone was seen once. V gene TRBV6-4 combines with J gene TRBJ2-3; 11 bases are shared with TRBD2. CDR1 MRHNA and CDR2 SNTAGT come from the germline V gene. The CDR3 extends over 17 amino acids. V trimming: 3 bases; J trimming: 4 bases; junction bases outside the gene matches: 9. The chain's CDR3 is CASSDFRTSGLPDTQYF. CDR3 coding DNA: TGTGCCAGCAGTGATTTTCGGACTAGCGGGTTACCAGATACGCAGTATTTT.

The gene calls are TRBV4-1 and TRBJ2-7; 13 bases fit TRBD2. This CDR3 is 18 amino acids long. V lost 0 bases and J lost 4; bases outside the gene matches: 9. Germline loops: CDR1 MGHRA, CDR2 YSYEKL. The CDR3 region has the DNA TGCGCCAGCAGCCAAGATCCGGGGACTAGCGGGAATGCGTACGAGCAGTACTTC. Residues: CASSQDPGTSGNAYEQYF.

V usage is TRBV28 and J usage is TRBJ1-3, with 8 nucleotides matching TRBD1. V shed 5 bases and J 6 bases; nucleotides not matched to a gene: 6. CDR1 is MDHEN, CDR2 SYDVKM, per germline. This CDR3 is 14 amino acids long. The CDR3 protein is CASSTDREVNTIYF. The CDR3 nucleotides read TGTGCCAGCAGTACGGACAGGGAGGTAAACACCATATATTTT.

This clone occurred a few times. This rearrangement joins TRBV7-7 to TRBJ2-2; a possible D gene is TRBD1 (6 bases). V was pared by 1 base and J by 6 bases, with 9 bases between. The CDR3 is 14 residues long. Looked up from germline, CDR1 is SSHAT and CDR2 is FNYEAQ (reference sequence). CDR3 region: CASSLDRDAGELFF. The CDR3 DNA is TGTGCCAGCAGCTTAGACAGGGACGCCGGGGAGCTGTTTTTT.

The chain is built from TRBV18 and TRBJ2-1, with 9 nucleotides matching TRBD1. In germline, CDR1 is KGHSH, CDR2 LQKENI. The ends lost 3 bases at V and 6 bases at J; junction bases unmatched: 6. The CDR3 is made up of 15 amino acids. DNA for the CDR3: TGTGCCAGCTCACCCGGGACAGGGATCTTCAATGAGCAGTTCTTC. The encoded protein is CASSPGTGIFNEQFF. The variable domain in full, completed from reference TRBV18 and TRBJ2-1, reads NAGVMQNPRHLVRRRGQEARLRCSPMKGHSHVYWYRQLPEEGLKFMVYLQKENIIDESGMPKERFSAEFPKEGPSILRIQQVVRGDSAAYFCASSPGTGIFNEQFFGPGTRLTVL.

This clone was picked up one time. This sequence joins TRBV7-6 and TRBJ2-2; maybe TRBD2 (5 bases). The CDR3 loop spans 16 amino acids. Germline values: CDR1 SGHVS, CDR2 FNYEAQ. The V end was cut by 0 bases, the J end by 0 bases, with 8 bases between. CDR3 sequence reads: CASSLAGRANTGELFF. The CDR3 DNA sequence: TGTGCCAGCAGCTTAGCAGGGAGAGCGAACACCGGGGAGCTGTTTTTT.